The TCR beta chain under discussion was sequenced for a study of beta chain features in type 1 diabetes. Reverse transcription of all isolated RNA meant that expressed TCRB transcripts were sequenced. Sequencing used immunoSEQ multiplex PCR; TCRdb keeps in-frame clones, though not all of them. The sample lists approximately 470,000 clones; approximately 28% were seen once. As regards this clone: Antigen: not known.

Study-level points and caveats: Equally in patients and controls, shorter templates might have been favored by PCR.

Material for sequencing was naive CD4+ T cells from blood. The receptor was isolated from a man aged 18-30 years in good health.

The CDR3 reads CASRRSEGETQYF. The CDR3 DNA reads TGTGCCAGCAGACGAAGTGAAGGAGAGACCCAGTACTTC. The chain joins TRBV6-1 to TRBJ2-5; D remains unclear. This CDR3 has 13 amino acids. Germline V gene sequence: CDR1 MNHNS, CDR2 SASEGT. V was clipped by 6 bases and J by 4 bases, with 12 bases between them.